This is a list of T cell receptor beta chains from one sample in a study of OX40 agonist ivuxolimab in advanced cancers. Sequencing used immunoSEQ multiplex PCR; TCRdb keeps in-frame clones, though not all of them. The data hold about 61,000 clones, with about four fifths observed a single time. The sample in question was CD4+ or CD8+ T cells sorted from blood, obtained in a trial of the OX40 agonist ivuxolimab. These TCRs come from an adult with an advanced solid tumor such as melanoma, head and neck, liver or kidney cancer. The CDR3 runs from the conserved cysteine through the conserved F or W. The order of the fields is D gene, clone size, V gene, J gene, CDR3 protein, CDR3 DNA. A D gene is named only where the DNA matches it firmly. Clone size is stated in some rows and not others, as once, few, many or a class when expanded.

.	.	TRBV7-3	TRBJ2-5	CASSSGVVQETQYF	TGTGCCAGCAGCTCTGGTGTGGTCCAAGAGACCCAGTACTTC
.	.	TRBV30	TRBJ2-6	CAQAGRTGANVLTF	TGTGCCCAGGCTGGGCGGACTGGGGCCAACGTCCTGACTTTC
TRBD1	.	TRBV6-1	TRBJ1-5	CASSGDRALNQPQHF	TGTGCCAGCAGTGGGGACAGGGCCCTCAATCAGCCCCAGCATTTT
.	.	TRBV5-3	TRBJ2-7	CARSPEGYEQYF	TGTGCCAGAAGCCCTGAGGGCTACGAGCAGTACTTC
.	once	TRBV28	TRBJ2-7	CASRPATTYEQYF	TGTGCCAGCAGACCGGCGACTACCTACGAGCAGTACTTC
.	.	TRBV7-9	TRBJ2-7	CASSEQGYEQYF	TGTGCCAGCAGCGAACAGGGCTACGAGCAGTACTTC
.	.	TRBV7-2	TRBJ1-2	CASSLDRQVYGYTF	TGTGCCAGCAGCTTAGATCGGCAGGTCTATGGCTACACCTTC
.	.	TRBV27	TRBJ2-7	CASSPRQAGEQYF	TGTGCCAGCAGTCCCCGACAGGCTGGGGAGCAGTACTTC
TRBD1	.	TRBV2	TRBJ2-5	CASGTDQETQYF	TGTGCCTCCGGGACAGACCAAGAGACCCAGTACTTC
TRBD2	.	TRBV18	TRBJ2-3	CASSPAGGPMYTQYF	TGTGCCAGCTCACCCGCGGGGGGTCCCATGTATACGCAGTATTTT
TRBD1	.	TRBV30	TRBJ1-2	CAWSGTGYGYTF	TGTGCCTGGAGTGGGACAGGCTATGGCTACACCTTC
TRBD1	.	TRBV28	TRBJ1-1	CASRLPTGGEDTEAFF	TGTGCCAGCAGACTCCCGACAGGGGGCGAGGACACTGAAGCTTTCTTT
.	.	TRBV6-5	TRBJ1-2	CASSYSANYGYTF	TGTGCCAGCAGTTACTCCGCTAACTATGGCTACACCTTC
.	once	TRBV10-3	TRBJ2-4	CAISESGAGYAKNIQYF	TGTGCCATCAGTGAGTCGGGGGCGGGTTACGCCAAAAACATTCAGTACTTC
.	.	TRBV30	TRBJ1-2	CAWRPGPNYGYTF	TGTGCCTGGAGGCCTGGTCCTAACTATGGCTACACCTTC
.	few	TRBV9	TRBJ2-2	CASSVGPATGELFF	TGTGCCAGCAGCGTGGGGCCGGCTACCGGGGAGCTGTTTTTT
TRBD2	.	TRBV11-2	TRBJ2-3	CASKLAGDDTQYF	TGTGCCAGCAAACTAGCGGGGGATGATACGCAGTATTTT
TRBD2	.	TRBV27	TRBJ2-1	CASSFSGGGEQFF	TGTGCCAGCAGTTTTTCGGGAGGGGGGGAGCAGTTCTTC
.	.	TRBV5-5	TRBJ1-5	CASSSGPASNQPQHF	TGTGCCAGCAGCTCCGGACCGGCTAGCAATCAGCCCCAGCATTTT
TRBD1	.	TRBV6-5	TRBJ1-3	CASRQGAYTIYF	TGTGCCAGCCGGCAGGGGGCTTACACCATATATTTT
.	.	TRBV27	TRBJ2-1	CASTSSLGAGNNEQFF	TGTGCCAGCACCTCAAGTCTCGGCGCGGGGAACAATGAGCAGTTCTTC